These T cell receptor beta chains were read from a single sample in a study of blood T cell repertoires in COVID-19. Profiling relied on immunoSEQ multiplex PCR, and the TCRdb table lists in-frame clones only, not all of them. The sample lists 250,000 to 400,000 clones; approximately 88% were seen once. Sequenced input: peripheral blood. The receptors shown here come from a woman aged 25 to 39 with COVID-19, enrolled during active disease. Each CDR3 is given with its conserved first and last residue. The order of the fields is D gene, V gene, clone size, J gene, CDR3 DNA, CDR3 protein. A D gene is named only where the DNA matches it firmly. Some rows have no size entry. The others give once, few or many, or a class for an expanded clone.

D: TRBD1; V: TRBV4-1; size: .; J: TRBJ2-3; DNA: TGCGCCAGCACCTTAGGGACAGCCACAGATACGCAGTATTTT; CDR3: CASTLGTATDTQYF
D: TRBD1; V: TRBV19; size: once; J: TRBJ1-1; DNA: TGTGCCAGTAATCCCGGGACAGCGAACACTGAAGCTTTCTTT; CDR3: CASNPGTANTEAFF
D: .; V: TRBV27; size: .; J: TRBJ1-2; DNA: TGTGCCAGCAGTTTAACTCCTCCGGGTTCCCGGTATGGCTACACCTTC; CDR3: CASSLTPPGSRYGYTF
D: TRBD1; V: TRBV5-1; size: .; J: TRBJ1-2; DNA: TGCGCCAGCAGCTTGGAGGGGACAGACCCTTATGGCTACACCTTC; CDR3: CASSLEGTDPYGYTF
D: .; V: TRBV27; size: .; J: TRBJ1-1; DNA: TGTGCCAGCAGCGCCCATTGGACAGACACTGAAGCTTTCTTT; CDR3: CASSAHWTDTEAFF
D: .; V: TRBV28; size: .; J: TRBJ1-4; DNA: TGTGCCAGCGGAGGGGCAACTAATGAAAAACTGTTTTTT; CDR3: CASGGATNEKLFF
D: .; V: TRBV5-4; size: .; J: TRBJ2-7; DNA: TGTGCCAGCAGCTTGTTTGGCAGCTACGAGCAGTACTTC; CDR3: CASSLFGSYEQYF
D: TRBD1; V: TRBV5-1; size: .; J: TRBJ1-2; DNA: TGCGCCAGCAGCCCTGGGACAGGGGGAGGCTACACCTTC; CDR3: CASSPGTGGGYTF
D: .; V: TRBV24-1; size: .; J: TRBJ2-5; DNA: TGTGCCACCAGTGACACTAGAAAGCCCCAAGAGACCCAGTACTTC; CDR3: CATSDTRKPQETQYF
D: TRBD2; V: TRBV5-1; size: .; J: TRBJ2-5; DNA: TGCGCCAGCAGCCCTGGGGGGCTAGCGGGGGACCAAGAGACCCAGTACTTC; CDR3: CASSPGGLAGDQETQYF
D: .; V: TRBV29-1; size: .; J: TRBJ1-2; DNA: TGCAGCGTTGCGAGTCGAGGGTCCTATGGCTACACCTTC; CDR3: CSVASRGSYGYTF
D: TRBD1; V: TRBV7-2; size: .; J: TRBJ2-7; DNA: TGTGCCAGCAGCCCTACAGGGGACAACTACGAGCAGTACTTC; CDR3: CASSPTGDNYEQYF
D: TRBD2; V: TRBV5-4; size: .; J: TRBJ2-5; DNA: TGTGCCAGCAGCTTCGCGGGGGGGGCAGAGACCCAGTACTTC; CDR3: CASSFAGGAETQYF
D: TRBD1; V: TRBV7-6; size: .; J: TRBJ2-1; DNA: TGTGCCAGCAGCTTAGACCCGGGACAGAACGACAATGAGCAGTTCTTC; CDR3: CASSLDPGQNDNEQFF
D: .; V: TRBV24-1; size: .; J: TRBJ2-3; DNA: TGTGCCACCAGTGAACCCGGCGCGGGTACGCAGTATTTT; CDR3: CATSEPGAGTQYF
D: .; V: TRBV2; size: .; J: TRBJ1-5; DNA: TGTGCCAGCAGTGAATATAGCAGCAATCAGCCCCAGCATTTT; CDR3: CASSEYSSNQPQHF
D: .; V: TRBV13; size: .; J: TRBJ1-5; DNA: TGTGCCAGCACCATCGGGGGGGGCTCTGGACAGCCCCAGCATTTT; CDR3: CASTIGGGSGQPQHF
D: .; V: TRBV3-1/TRBV3-2; size: once; J: TRBJ1-4; DNA: TGTGCCAGCAGCACGGGGATTAATGAAAAACTGTTTTTT; CDR3: CASSTGINEKLFF
D: TRBD2; V: TRBV15; size: once; J: TRBJ2-5; DNA: TGTGCCACCAGCAGAGCGGGACTAGCGGGCCCCGGGGGCGAAGAGACCCAGTACTTC; CDR3: CATSRAGLAGPGGEETQYF
D: .; V: TRBV5-6; size: .; J: TRBJ2-5; DNA: TGTGCCAGCAGCTTACCGGGAAACATAATCGAGACCCAGTACTTC; CDR3: CASSLPGNIIETQYF
D: .; V: TRBV6-5; size: .; J: TRBJ2-1; DNA: TGTGCCAGCAGTTACTCAAACCGGGGCTCCTACAATGAGCAGTTCTTC; CDR3: CASSYSNRGSYNEQFF
D: .; V: TRBV5-4; size: .; J: TRBJ1-2; DNA: TGTGCCAGCAGCTTGGTAGGGAGTCTTGGCTACACCTTC; CDR3: CASSLVGSLGYTF
D: .; V: TRBV9; size: .; J: TRBJ2-7; DNA: TGTGCCAGCAGCGGGTCTAGCTCCTACGAGCAGTACTTC; CDR3: CASSGSSSYEQYF
D: .; V: TRBV3-1/TRBV3-2; size: .; J: TRBJ2-2; DNA: TGTGCCAGCAGCCAAAGGGCAGGGTATTACGGGGAGCTGTTTTTT; CDR3: CASSQRAGYYGELFF
D: TRBD2; V: TRBV5-1; size: .; J: TRBJ2-2; DNA: TGCGCCAGCAGCTTTCTAGCGGGGCCAAACACCGGGGAGCTGTTTTTT; CDR3: CASSFLAGPNTGELFF
D: TRBD1; V: TRBV7-9; size: .; J: TRBJ1-3; DNA: TGTGCCAGCAGCTTAATACAGGGGTACGGAAACACCATATATTTT; CDR3: CASSLIQGYGNTIYF
D: TRBD1; V: TRBV5-5; size: .; J: TRBJ2-5; DNA: TGTGCCAGCAGCTGGCATGACAGGGGCGAGACCCAGTACTTC; CDR3: CASSWHDRGETQYF
D: TRBD1; V: TRBV6-2/TRBV6-3; size: .; J: TRBJ1-2; DNA: TGTGCCAGCAGTTCCGGCCCGGGACAGGGCCCCTACGGCTACACCTTC; CDR3: CASSSGPGQGPYGYTF
D: TRBD1; V: TRBV5-8; size: .; J: TRBJ1-5; DNA: TGTGCCAGCAGCCCTGACAGGGCCAGCAATCAGCCCCAGCATTTT; CDR3: CASSPDRASNQPQHF
D: .; V: TRBV11-3; size: .; J: TRBJ2-2; DNA: TGTGCCAGCGCTTCGGGGAACACCGGGGAGCTGTTTTTT; CDR3: CASASGNTGELFF
D: .; V: TRBV18; size: .; J: TRBJ1-4; DNA: TGTGCCAGCTCACGACAGGTCGGGGAAAAACTGTTTTTT; CDR3: CASSRQVGEKLFF
D: .; V: TRBV19; size: .; J: TRBJ1-2; DNA: TGTGCCAGTAGTATAGATCCTCTGGCCCACTATGGCTACACCTTC; CDR3: CASSIDPLAHYGYTF
D: .; V: TRBV18; size: .; J: TRBJ1-3; DNA: TGTGCCAGCTCACCTCAAGGCGCAGGGATGGACACCATATATTTT; CDR3: CASSPQGAGMDTIYF
D: .; V: TRBV7-9; size: .; J: TRBJ2-5; DNA: TGTGCCAGCAGCTTAGTCGGGGAGACCCAGTACTTC; CDR3: CASSLVGETQYF
D: .; V: TRBV5-1; size: .; J: TRBJ1-2; DNA: TGCGCCAGCAGCGGGGGGACGGCCTCATTTTATGGCTACACCTTC; CDR3: CASSGGTASFYGYTF
D: TRBD2; V: TRBV30; size: .; J: TRBJ2-7; DNA: TGTGCCGGGGGGGAGCCTAGCGGGATCCCCTACGAGCAGTACTTC; CDR3: CAGGEPSGIPYEQYF
D: .; V: TRBV27; size: .; J: TRBJ1-2; DNA: TGTGCCAGCAGTTTATCGAGGGCAAGGGGGAGGGCTAGCTATGGCTACACCTTC; CDR3: CASSLSRARGRASYGYTF
D: TRBD1; V: TRBV24-1; size: .; J: TRBJ1-2; DNA: TGTGCCACCAGTGTCTCAGGACAGGGGGACTATGGCTACACCTTC; CDR3: CATSVSGQGDYGYTF
D: TRBD1; V: TRBV28; size: .; J: TRBJ1-6; DNA: TGTGCCAGCAGTTCCGGACAGGGTTATTCACCCCTCCACTTT; CDR3: CASSSGQGYSPLHF
D: TRBD2; V: TRBV6-5; size: .; J: TRBJ2-3; DNA: TGTGCCAGCAGTCCGGGACTAGCGGCAGATACGCAGTATTTT; CDR3: CASSPGLAADTQYF
D: .; V: TRBV2; size: few; J: TRBJ2-2; DNA: TGTGCCAGCACAGGGAACACCGGGGAGCTGTTTTTT; CDR3: CASTGNTGELFF
D: .; V: TRBV19; size: once; J: TRBJ1-2; DNA: TGTGCCAGTAGTGTGGGGCCCTATGGCTACACCTTC; CDR3: CASSVGPYGYTF
D: TRBD2; V: TRBV9; size: .; J: TRBJ2-3; DNA: TGTGCCAGCAGCCCCCATAGCGGGGGGTTCGCAGATACGCAGTATTTT; CDR3: CASSPHSGGFADTQYF
D: .; V: TRBV28; size: .; J: TRBJ2-5; DNA: TGTGCCAGCAGTTTACCTCGACTAGGGCCCCAGTACTTC; CDR3: CASSLPRLGPQYF
D: TRBD2; V: TRBV7-6; size: .; J: TRBJ2-3; DNA: TGTGCCAGCAGCCCATCGCCTGGGACTAGCAATACGCAGTATTTT; CDR3: CASSPSPGTSNTQYF
D: .; V: TRBV28; size: .; J: TRBJ2-2; DNA: TGTGCCAGCAGTTTCCGGGAGAACACCGGGGAGCTGTTTTTT; CDR3: CASSFRENTGELFF
D: .; V: TRBV7-8; size: .; J: TRBJ1-3; DNA: TGTGCCAGCAGCCTCGCCAGGGTTGGAAACACCATATATTTT; CDR3: CASSLARVGNTIYF
D: .; V: TRBV5-8; size: .; J: TRBJ2-3; DNA: TGTGCCAGCAGCTTCGGAGATACGCAGTATTTT; CDR3: CASSFGDTQYF
D: .; V: TRBV7-3; size: .; J: TRBJ2-3; DNA: TGTGCCAGCAGCTTTGACTCCCCGGGGAATACGCAGTATTTT; CDR3: CASSFDSPGNTQYF
D: TRBD1; V: TRBV3-1/TRBV3-2; size: .; J: TRBJ1-2; DNA: TGTGCCAGCAGAGAGACAGGGGAACGGGGCTACACCTTC; CDR3: CASRETGERGYTF
D: TRBD1; V: TRBV18; size: .; J: TRBJ1-1; DNA: TGTGCCAGCTCACCGTTTACAGGGGGCTCTAACACTGAAGCTTTCTTT; CDR3: CASSPFTGGSNTEAFF
D: .; V: TRBV2; size: .; J: TRBJ1-3; DNA: TGTGCCAGCACCTTGATGGGTCAGCTGCGCGGGCACACCATATATTTT; CDR3: CASTLMGQLRGHTIYF
D: TRBD1; V: TRBV7-2; size: many; J: TRBJ1-2; DNA: TGTGCCAGCAGCTCATCACAGGGGGGAGGGAACTATGGCTACACCTTC; CDR3: CASSSSQGGGNYGYTF